This TCR beta chain is from a study of blood T cell repertoires in COVID-19. Background on the study: Spain, Italy and the United States supplied samples that represented acute and convalescent COVID-19. PBMCs, B-cell-depleted T cells, or T cells were the source of the cDNA or gDNA that made up the material.

Authors' analysis steps: Quantification of nucleated cells was approximated via reference gene primer amplification. The table came from immunoSEQ multiplex PCR; TCRdb's copy has only in-frame clones and leaves some out. D and trimming were read from the DNA, whereas the V and J calls and clone size are those reported in that table. The sample holds 150,000 to 200,000 clones, around 84% seen once. Seattle patients were enrolled during active infection and followed longitudinally. With 7 bases removed from V and 3 bases from J, the gap between germline ends came to 12 bases. CDR1 is MNHNY, CDR2 SVGAGI, per germline (reference sequence). This CDR3 region has 14 residues.

Material for sequencing was peripheral blood. This chain connects TRBV6-6 to TRBJ1-4; D is uncertain. The clonotype was recovered from an older woman with COVID-19, enrolled during active disease. The CDR3, as DNA: TGTGCCAGCAATCCACCCGCGGCTAATGAAAAACTGTTTTTT. It yields the protein CASNPPAANEKLFF.